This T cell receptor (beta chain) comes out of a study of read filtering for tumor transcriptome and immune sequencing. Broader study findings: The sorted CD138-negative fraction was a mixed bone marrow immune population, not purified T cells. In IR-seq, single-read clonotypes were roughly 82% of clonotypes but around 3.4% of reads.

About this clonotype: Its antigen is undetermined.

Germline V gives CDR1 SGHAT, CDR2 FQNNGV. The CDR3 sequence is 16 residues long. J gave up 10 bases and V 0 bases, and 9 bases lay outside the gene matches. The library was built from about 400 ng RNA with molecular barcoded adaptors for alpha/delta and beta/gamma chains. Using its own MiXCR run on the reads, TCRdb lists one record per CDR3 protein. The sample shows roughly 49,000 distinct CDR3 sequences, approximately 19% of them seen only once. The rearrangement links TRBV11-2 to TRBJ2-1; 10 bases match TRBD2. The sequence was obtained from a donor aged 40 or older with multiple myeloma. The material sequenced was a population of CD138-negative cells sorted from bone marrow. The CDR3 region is CASSLDPLAGAREQFF. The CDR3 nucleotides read TGTGCCAGCAGCTTAGACCCCCTAGCGGGAGCTCGAGAGCAGTTCTTC.